This record looks at one T cell receptor beta chain sequence and its context. This clone was counted once. Its target antigen remains unknown. Base qualities are not recorded, but no much larger clone differs from it by a single base. The data derive from a study of shared clonotypes between healthy human individuals (dated by TCRdb to the early 2020s). A note on the overall study: Three men and two women, aged 18 to 49 years, made up the cohort. Libraries were prepared and TCR repertoires were sequenced by different laboratories using diverse techniques, in order to increase sequencing depth and limit assay-specific biases. For each donor, three plates each were used for CD4 naive and CD4 memory, two plates were used for CD8 naive, and one plate was used for CD8 memory. Leukapheresis yielded between about 0.94 and 9.5 billion PBMCs per donor. The study deeply sequenced blood TCR repertoires of 5 or 6 healthy adults to estimate repertoire size and the extent of clonotype sharing between individuals. The investigation overall reported the following: The small number of donors limited the genetic and exposure-history diversity represented. Higher generation probabilities were observed for clonotypes shared by all four sorted-subset donors than for non-shared clonotypes. Even with the large sequencing depth, rarefaction of the sorted-subset datasets indicated that sequencing was incomplete. Sampling was restricted to blood, and TCR repertoires in tissue are likely to differ from TCR repertoires in blood. Based on pairwise subsampling, the degree of clonotype sharing among donors was expected to be affected by sequencing depth. Estimated clonotype richness was generally larger for naive than for memory subsets. When several donors were compared, the shared fraction of clonotypes was around 5% for naive CD4, over 3% for naive CD8, 2% to 2.5% for memory CD4, and roughly 0.4% for memory CD8.

Including the terminal cysteine and phenylalanine, the CDR3 comprises 11 residues. Here the CDR3 DNA is all that survives: 33 bases in frame from base 1. CDR1 and CDR2 were assigned from the germline V gene (reference sequence) as DFQATT and SNEGSKA. Relative to germline, V is 6 bases shorter and J is 4 bases shorter, with 9 bases between their ends. Using the deep immunoSEQ assay, multiplex PCR amplified TCR CDR3 regions from genomic DNA. Extracted genomic DNA from each cell subset was spread evenly across all wells of several immunoSEQ 96-well plates, with each plate serving as a replicate. For sorted subsets, each replicate PCR was loaded with 200 ng genomic DNA, equivalent to approximately 27,000 T cell genomes. Purified libraries were measured with a Qubit 3.0 fluorometer, size-checked on a Bioanalyzer 2100, and measured again with the KAPA Library Quantification kit. A separate single-read 150-cycle Illumina NextSeq 550 flow cell was used to sequence each immunoSEQ 96-well plate. On the study's bioinformatics: The immunoSEQ output contained only junctional sequences without quality scores, so filtering could not match that applied to full-length reads. Sequences were annotated with PyIR, a Python wrapper for IgBLAST v1.9, and V/J genes and CDR3 were assigned using IMGT germline references. Reads were filtered out if the reads had weak V/J assignments (E-value above 1e-6), no CDR3, stop codons, out-of-frame junctions, or ambiguous translated residues. V3J clonotypes were defined as sequences sharing an identical inferred V gene, J gene, and CDR3 amino acid sequence. To compute the percentage overlap between repertoires, the number of shared unique clonotypes was divided by the size of the smaller repertoire. Three approaches were used to assess repertoire richness: RTK rarefaction, the Chao1 estimator, and Recon v2.1 estimates of unobserved clonotypes. Generation probabilities were computed with OLGA for all TCRbeta clonotypes obtained by the gDNA method from several donors. What TCRdb holds here is the immuneACCESS table cut down to in-frame rearrangements. Part of the clones is not present; checked against another copy, under half of the missing clones reflect an unresolved V gene, and the others are unexplained. For V, J and clone size, that table is used; D and trimming come from the DNA. The sample table lists about 380,000 clones, just over 95% of them with a count of one. The top ten clonotypes cover approximately 0.32% of the sample.

The donors were healthy, HIV-negative adults with no recently reported acute infections or vaccinations. Every donor was a Caucasian adult residing in Nashville, Tennessee, USA. CD8 memory samples were composed of magnetically selected CD45RO+ cells combined with CCR7-negative CD45RA+ effector memory (TemRA) cells. Blood was collected by leukapheresis, and PBMCs were isolated by Ficoll-Histopaque density gradient centrifugation and then cryopreserved in liquid nitrogen vapor phase. Analytical flow cytometry was used to check the purity and quantity of each magnetically sorted T cell population. Each sorted fraction had its genomic DNA isolated and then quantified by UV absorbance on a Nanodrop 2000c.

The TCR sequence derives from a man between 25 and 39 years old in good health. The chain couples TRBV20-1 to TRBJ2-5; the D gene cannot be named for sure. Sequencing input: memory CD8+ T cells sorted from blood. The sample's cell subset or site label, decoded: CD45RO+ cells pooled with CCR7-negative TemRA cells. For the CDR3, the sequence is CSAKRVETQYF. The nucleotide sequence reads as follows: TGCAGTGCAAAAAGGGTAGAGACCCAGTACTTC.